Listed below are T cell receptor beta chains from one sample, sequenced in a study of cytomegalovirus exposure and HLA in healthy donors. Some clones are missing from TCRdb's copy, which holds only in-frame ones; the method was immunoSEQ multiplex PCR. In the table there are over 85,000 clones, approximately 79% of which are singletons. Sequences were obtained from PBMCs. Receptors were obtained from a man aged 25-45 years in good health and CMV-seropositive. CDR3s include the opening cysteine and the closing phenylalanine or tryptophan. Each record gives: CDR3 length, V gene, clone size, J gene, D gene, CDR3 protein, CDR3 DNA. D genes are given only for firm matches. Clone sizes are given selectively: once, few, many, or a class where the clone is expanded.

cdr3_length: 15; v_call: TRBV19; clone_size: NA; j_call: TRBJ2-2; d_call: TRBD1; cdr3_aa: CASSPGQGESGELFF; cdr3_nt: TGTGCCAGTAGCCCGGGACAGGGTGAATCCGGGGAGCTGTTTTTT
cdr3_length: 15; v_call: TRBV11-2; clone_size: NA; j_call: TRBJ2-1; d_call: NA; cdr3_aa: CASSQQGSSYNEQFF; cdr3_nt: TGTGCCAGCAGCCAACAGGGTAGCTCCTACAATGAGCAGTTCTTC
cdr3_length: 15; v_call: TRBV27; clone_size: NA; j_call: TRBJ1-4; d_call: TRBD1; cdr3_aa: CASSPSGTGDEKLFF; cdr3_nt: TGTGCCAGCAGTCCCTCCGGGACAGGCGATGAAAAACTGTTTTTT
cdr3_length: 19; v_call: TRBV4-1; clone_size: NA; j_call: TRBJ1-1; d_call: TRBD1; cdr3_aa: CASSQGDGFGTGASAEAFF; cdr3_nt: TGCGCCAGCAGCCAAGGCGACGGTTTCGGGACAGGGGCGTCGGCTGAAGCTTTCTTT
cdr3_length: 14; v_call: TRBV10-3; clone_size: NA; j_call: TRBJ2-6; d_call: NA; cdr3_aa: CAISAGAEANVLTF; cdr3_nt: TGTGCCATCAGTGCTGGGGCTGAGGCCAACGTCCTGACTTTC
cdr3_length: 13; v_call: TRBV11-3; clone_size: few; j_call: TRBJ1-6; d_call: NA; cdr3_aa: CASSLGQRSPLHF; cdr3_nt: TGTGCCAGCAGCTTAGGGCAGCGATCACCCCTCCACTTT
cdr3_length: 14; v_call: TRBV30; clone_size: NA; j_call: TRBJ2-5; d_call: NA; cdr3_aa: CAWTPGPVQETQYF; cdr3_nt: TGTGCCTGGACTCCAGGGCCGGTCCAAGAGACCCAGTACTTC
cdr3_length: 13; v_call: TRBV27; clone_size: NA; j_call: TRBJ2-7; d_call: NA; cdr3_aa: CASSLSRGNEQYF; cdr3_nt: TGTGCCAGCAGTTTATCGCGAGGGAACGAGCAGTACTTC
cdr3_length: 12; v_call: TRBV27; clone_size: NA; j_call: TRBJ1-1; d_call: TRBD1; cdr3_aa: CASSYRGREAFF; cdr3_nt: TGTGCCAGCAGTTACAGGGGCCGTGAAGCTTTCTTT
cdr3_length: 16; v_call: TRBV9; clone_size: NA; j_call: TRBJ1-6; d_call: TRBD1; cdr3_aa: CASSGGGTGSGSPLHF; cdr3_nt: TGTGCCAGCAGCGGAGGAGGGACAGGGTCCGGTTCACCCCTCCACTTT
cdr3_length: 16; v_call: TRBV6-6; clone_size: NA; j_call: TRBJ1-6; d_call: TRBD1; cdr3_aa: CASSRRTGGGNSPLHF; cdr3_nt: TGTGCCAGCAGTCGACGGACAGGGGGAGGTAATTCACCCCTCCACTTT
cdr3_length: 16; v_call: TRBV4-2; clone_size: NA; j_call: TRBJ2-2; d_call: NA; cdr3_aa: CASSQDRGGRAGELFF; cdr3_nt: TGTGCCAGCAGCCAAGATCGAGGGGGGAGGGCCGGGGAGCTGTTTTTT
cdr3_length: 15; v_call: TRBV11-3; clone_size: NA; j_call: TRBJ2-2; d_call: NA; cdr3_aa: CASSLGGILTGELFF; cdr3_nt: TGTGCCAGCAGCTTAGGGGGCATACTCACCGGGGAGCTGTTTTTT
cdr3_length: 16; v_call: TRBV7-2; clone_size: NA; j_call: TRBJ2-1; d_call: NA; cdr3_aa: CASSFLRGAPYNEQFF; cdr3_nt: TGTGCCAGCAGCTTTTTACGGGGGGCCCCCTACAATGAGCAGTTCTTC
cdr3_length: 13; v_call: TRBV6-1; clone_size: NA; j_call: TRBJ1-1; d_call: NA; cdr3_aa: CASREYRVTEAFF; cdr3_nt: TGTGCCAGCAGGGAATACAGGGTCACTGAAGCTTTCTTT
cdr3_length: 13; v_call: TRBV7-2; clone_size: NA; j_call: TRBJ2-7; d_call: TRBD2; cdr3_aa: CASSLGLAYEQYF; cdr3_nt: TGTGCCAGCAGCCTGGGACTAGCTTACGAGCAGTACTTC
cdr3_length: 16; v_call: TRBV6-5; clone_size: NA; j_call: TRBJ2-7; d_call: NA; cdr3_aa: CASSSPWPGSIYEQYF; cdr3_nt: TGTGCCAGCAGTTCCCCCTGGCCGGGTAGTATATACGAGCAGTACTTC
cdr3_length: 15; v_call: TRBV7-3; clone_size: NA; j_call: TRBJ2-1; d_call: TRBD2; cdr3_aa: CASSVLAGGYNEQFF; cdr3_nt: TGTGCCAGCAGCGTACTAGCGGGGGGCTACAATGAGCAGTTCTTC
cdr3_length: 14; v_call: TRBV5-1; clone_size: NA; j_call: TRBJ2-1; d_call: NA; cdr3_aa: CASSLGDKRNEQFF; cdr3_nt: TGCGCCAGCAGCTTGGGGGACAAACGCAATGAGCAGTTCTTC
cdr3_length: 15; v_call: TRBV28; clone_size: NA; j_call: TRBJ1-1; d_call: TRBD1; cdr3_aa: CASSSISGGWTEAFF; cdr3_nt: TGTGCCAGCAGTTCAATCTCAGGGGGTTGGACTGAAGCTTTCTTT